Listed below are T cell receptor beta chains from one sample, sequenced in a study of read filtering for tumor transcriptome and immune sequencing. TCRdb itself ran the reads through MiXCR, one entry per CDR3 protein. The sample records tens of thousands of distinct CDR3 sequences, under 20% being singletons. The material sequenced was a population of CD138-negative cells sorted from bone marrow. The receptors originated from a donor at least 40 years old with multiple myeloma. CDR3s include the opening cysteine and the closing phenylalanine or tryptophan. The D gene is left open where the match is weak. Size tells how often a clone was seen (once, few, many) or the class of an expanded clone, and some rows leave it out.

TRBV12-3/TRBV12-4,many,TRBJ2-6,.,CASSPSVAGANVLTF,TGTGCCAGCAGTCCAAGTGTCGCTGGGGCCAACGTCCTGACTTTC
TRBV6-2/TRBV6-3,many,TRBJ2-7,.,CASSRQRINYEQYF,TGTGCCAGCAGTCGCCAGCGAATAAACTACGAGCAGTACTTC
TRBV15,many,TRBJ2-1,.,CATSRDRRAVGVEQFF,TGTGCCACCAGCAGAGATCGCAGGGCGGTTGGCGTTGAGCAGTTCTTC
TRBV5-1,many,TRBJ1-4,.,CASSQEYPTNEKLFF,TGCGCCAGCAGCCAAGAATATCCAACTAATGAAAAACTGTTTTTT
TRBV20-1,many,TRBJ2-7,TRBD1,CSAVPGTGSAYEQYF,TGCAGTGCCGTCCCCGGGACAGGGTCTGCCTACGAGCAGTACTTC
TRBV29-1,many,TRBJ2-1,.,CSVALRTAGIYNEQFF,TGCAGCGTGGCACTGCGGACAGCGGGAATCTACAATGAGCAGTTCTTC
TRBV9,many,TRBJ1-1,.,CASSVTQGNTEAFF,TGTGCCAGCAGCGTAACCCAGGGGAACACTGAAGCTTTCTTT
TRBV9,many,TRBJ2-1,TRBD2,CASSVAGLADYNEQFF,TGTGCCAGCAGCGTAGCCGGGCTAGCGGACTACAATGAGCAGTTCTTC
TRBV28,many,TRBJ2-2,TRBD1,CASSISGTGAGELFF,TGTGCCAGCAGTATCTCCGGGACAGGGGCCGGGGAGCTGTTTTTT
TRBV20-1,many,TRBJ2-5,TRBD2,CSAPSGGETQYF,TGCAGTGCTCCTAGCGGGGGCGAGACCCAGTACTTC
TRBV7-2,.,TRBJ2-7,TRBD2,CASSFGTSAYEQYF,TGTGCCAGCAGCTTCGGGACTAGCGCGTACGAGCAGTACTTC
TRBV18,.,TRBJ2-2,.,CASSPPPWRGELFF,TGTGCCAGCTCACCACCTCCCTGGCGGGGGGAGCTGTTTTTT
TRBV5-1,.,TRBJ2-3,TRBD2,CASSDNSGGYTQYF,TGCGCCAGCAGCGATAATAGCGGGGGTTATACGCAGTATTTT
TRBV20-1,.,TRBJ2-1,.,CSASPGSEQFF,TGCAGTGCTAGCCCCGGGAGTGAGCAGTTCTTC
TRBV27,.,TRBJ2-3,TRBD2,CASRDPGLAGGGTQYF,TGTGCCAGCAGGGATCCGGGACTAGCGGGGGGCGGAACGCAGTATTTT
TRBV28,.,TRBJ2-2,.,CASMIGDETGELFF,TGTGCCAGCATGATTGGGGATGAGACCGGGGAGCTGTTTTTT
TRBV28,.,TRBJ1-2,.,CASSESGGYGYTF,TGTGCCAGCAGTGAAAGTGGAGGCTATGGCTACACCTTC
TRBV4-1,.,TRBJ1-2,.,CASSFRALDGYTF,TGCGCCAGCAGCTTTCGTGCCCTGGATGGCTACACCTTC
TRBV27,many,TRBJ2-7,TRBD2,CASSTPGRVGYEQYF,TGTGCCAGCAGTACCCCGGGGAGGGTAGGCTACGAGCAGTACTTC